The 30 T cell receptor beta chains presented below share a single source sample, sequenced in a study of T cells after yellow fever vaccination. One entry per CDR3 protein, called by TCRdb with MiXCR from the 5' RACE reads. The data show about 350,000 distinct CDR3 sequences, roughly 8.4% seen once. The sequences come from PBMCs, collected roughly 46 days after the first yellow fever vaccination. These receptors were collected from a man aged 18 to 30 who received the YFV17D yellow fever vaccine.

With regard to this clonotype: A much larger clone differs by one base, so this may be a read error. J is TRBJ2-5 and V is TRBV7-2, with D maybe TRBD2 (6 bases). This CDR3 region has 15 residues. The V gene lost 8 bases and the J gene lost 2 bases, with 18 bases spanning the gap. CDR1 is SGHTA and CDR2 is FQGNSA in the germline V gene. The CDR3, as DNA: TGTGCCAGCGGCTCCCGGACCGGGACTCAAGAGACCCAGTACTTC. Amino acids: CASGSRTGTQETQYF.

This clonotype was seen only a few times. The rearrangement uses TRBV12-3 or TRBV12-4 and TRBJ1-2; D not certain. This CDR3 region has 10 residues. Trimming took 6 bases from V and 7 from J, leaving 6 bases between them. CDR3 protein: CASSFGGYTF. In DNA, the CDR3 is TGTGCCAGCAGCTTCGGTGGCTACACCTTC.

This clonotype was picked up a small number of times. The CDR3 is CASRNLDRGDQETQYF. The CDR3 DNA is TGTGCCAGCAGAAACCTGGACAGGGGGGACCAAGAGACCCAGTACTTC. The V call is TRBV6-2 or TRBV6-3, the J call TRBJ2-5, with 10 nucleotides matching TRBD1. V trimming: 6 bases; J trimming: 0 bases; junction bases outside the gene matches: 7. The CDR3 has 16 residues. Per germline, CDR1 MNHEY and CDR2 SVGEGT.

This chain links TRBV7-9 with TRBJ2-3, with TRBD2 identical over 8 bases. The CDR3 has 16 amino acids. Germline CDR1 and CDR2: SEHNR and FQNEAQ (reference sequence). Trimming cost V 8 bases and J 3 bases; bases outside gene matches: 13. Here the CDR3 DNA reads TGTGCCAGCCTCGTACTAGCGGTCGAAGGGACAGATACGCAGTATTTT. Translated: CASLVLAVEGTDTQYF. The variable domain in full, with the rest retrieved from reference TRBV7-9 and TRBJ2-3, is DTGVSQNPRHKITKRGQNVTFRCDPISEHNRLYWYRQTLGQGPEFLTYFQNEAQLEKSRLLSDRFSAERPKGSFSTLEIQRTEQGDSAMYLCASLVLAVEGTDTQYFGPGTRLTVL.

The V gene is TRBV19, the J gene TRBJ2-1; D unresolved. This CDR3 spans 14 amino acids. Per germline, CDR1 LNHDA and CDR2 SQIVND (reference sequence). Trimming took off 5 bases at V and 0 bases at J, with 8 bases between the two ends. The DNA of the CDR3 is TGTGCCAGTAGTCTCGAGTACTCCTACAATGAGCAGTTCTTC. Translated: CASSLEYSYNEQFF.

This clonotype was seen a handful of times. The rearrangement links TRBV6-2 or TRBV6-3 to TRBJ1-5, with D perhaps TRBD1 (6 bases). The germline CDR1 and CDR2 sequences are MNHEY and SVGEGT. The germline V and J ends were trimmed by 5 bases and 6 bases, with 14 bases remaining between them. The CDR3 covers 14 residues. The CDR3 DNA is TGTGCCAGCAGTCGCCGACAGGTAGTTCAGCCCCAGCATTTT. Its protein product is CASSRRQVVQPQHF.

J is TRBJ1-3 and V is TRBV4-2; no clear D gene. V gave up 0 bases and J gave up 0 bases, with 12 bases separating them. The CDR3 has 17 amino acids. Germline V CDR1 and CDR2: LGHNA, YNFKEQ. The CDR3 loop reads CASSQDTWAASGNTIYF. In DNA form, the CDR3 reads TGTGCCAGCAGCCAAGATACCTGGGCAGCCTCTGGAAACACCATATATTTT.

The table lists this clonotype with a few counts. The rearrangement uses TRBV4-3 and TRBJ1-1; D uncertain. Germline CDR1 and CDR2: LGHNA and YSLEER. The CDR3 consists of 14 residues. Trimming cost V 0 bases and J 7 bases, with 12 bases left between them. For the CDR3, the DNA is TGCGCCAGCAGCCAAGATGTAAAGGAGGTTGAAGCTTTCTTT. Protein product: CASSQDVKEVEAFF.

As regards this clonotype: One end of the junction is discordant with germline, which a read error may explain. The J gene is TRBJ2-5, the V gene TRBV7-7, with TRBD2 identical over 12 bases. Germline V CDR1 and CDR2: SSHAT, FNYEAQ (reference sequence). This CDR3 has 15 amino acids. CDR3 sequence reads: CASSRTSGAQETQYF. Written as DNA, the CDR3 is TGTGCTAGCAGCCGGACTAGCGGGGCGCAAGAGACCCAGTACTTC.

The sample holds a few counts of this clonotype. The chain joins TRBV7-9 to TRBJ1-1; D perhaps matches TRBD1 (5 bases). The CDR3 contains 15 residues. From germline, CDR1 is SEHNR and CDR2 FQNEAQ (reference sequence). The ends were cut back, 5 bases at V and 5 bases at J, with 18 bases in the middle. In nucleotides, the CDR3 is TGTGCCAGCAGCCCTCGTGGGGGGGGTATGACTGAAGCTTTCTTT. Its translation is CASSPRGGGMTEAFF.

There are a few counts of this clonotype. This rearrangement joins TRBV7-9 to TRBJ1-1; a possible D gene is TRBD1 (6 bases). Germline assignment: CDR1 SEHNR and CDR2 FQNEAQ (reference sequence). V was shortened by 7 bases and J by 4 bases, with 19 bases between the two germline ends. The CDR3 length is 15 residues. The CDR3 reads CASTPPGTRITEAFF. CDR3 nucleotides: TGTGCCAGCACCCCCCCGGGGACACGGATCACTGAAGCTTTCTTT.

This clonotype has at least ten counts. V usage is TRBV7-2 and J usage is TRBJ2-3; no clear D. The V gene's germline CDR1 is SGHTA and CDR2 FQGNSA. The CDR3 loop spans 17 amino acids. With 4 bases removed from V and 5 bases from J, the gap between germline ends came to 22 bases. In DNA form, the CDR3 reads TGTGCCAGCAGCTCTCCCTACGGAGCCCCCAAGAGAGATACGCAGTATTTT. The encoded protein is CASSSPYGAPKRDTQYF.

The V call is TRBV5-7, the J call TRBJ1-1; D might be TRBD1 (5 bases). TRBV5-7 is marked as an open reading frame, function uncertain. Trimming shortened V by 6 bases and J by 8 bases, and 14 bases separated the two germline ends. This CDR3 comprises 12 residues. DNA of the CDR3: TGTGCCAGCACCGTTTTGCGGGGGGAAGCTTTCTTT. Protein sequence: CASTVLRGEAFF.

The chain uses TRBV7-9 and TRBJ2-6; possibly TRBD2 for D (5 bases). The CDR3 consists of 16 residues. V shed 7 bases and J shed 0 bases, with 13 bases lying between them. Germline assignment: CDR1 SEHNR and CDR2 FQNEAQ (reference sequence). CDR3 amino acids: CASKLSGFSGANVLTF. CDR3 DNA sequence: TGTGCCAGCAAGCTTTCGGGGTTCTCTGGGGCCAACGTCCTGACTTTC. The full variable domain, completed using reference TRBV7-9 and TRBJ2-6, is DTGVSQNPRHKITKRGQNVTFRCDPISEHNRLYWYRQTLGQGPEFLTYFQNEAQLEKSRLLSDRFSAERPKGSFSTLEIQRTEQGDSAMYLCASKLSGFSGANVLTFGAGSRLTVL.

The rearrangement links TRBV4-3 to TRBJ2-1; D ambiguous. Between the trimmed V and J ends, which lost 3 bases and 1 base, there was a span of 13 bases. The germline gives CDR1 LGHNA, CDR2 YSLEER. The CDR3 loop spans 16 amino acids. The CDR3 loop reads CASSHPLTGSYNEQFF. In DNA, the CDR3 is TGCGCCAGCAGCCACCCTTTGACGGGTTCCTACAATGAGCAGTTCTTC.

The V gene is TRBV5-6, the J gene TRBJ2-3; TRBD1 agrees at 9 bases. With 4 bases clipped from V and 3 bases from J, the junction kept 18 bases outside the gene matches. Germline values: CDR1 SGHDT, CDR2 YYEEEE. The CDR3 is 19 residues long. CDR3 in amino acids: CASSIGSAYAGQGTDTQYF. The DNA of the CDR3 is TGTGCCAGCAGCATTGGGTCGGCTTATGCGGGACAGGGAACAGATACGCAGTATTTT.

A few counts support this clonotype. The V gene is TRBV27, the J gene TRBJ2-1, with 14 bases identical to TRBD2. Trimming removed 6 bases from V and 3 bases from J; junction bases left unmatched: 10. The CDR3 has 18 amino acids. Germline V gene lookup returns CDR1 MNHEY and CDR2 SMNVEV (reference sequence). The CDR3 DNA follows: TGTGCCAGCAGCCAAAAGACTAGCGGGGGGGCCCACTACAATGAGCAGTTCTTC. Amino acids: CASSQKTSGGAHYNEQFF.

V gene TRBV5-1 combines with J gene TRBJ2-3; 7 bases are shared with TRBD1. From germline, CDR1 is SGHRS and CDR2 YFSETQ. The CDR3 is 15 residues long. J gave up 1 base and V 2 bases, and 4 bases lay outside the gene matches. CDR3 residues: CASSFPTGGTDTQYF. CDR3 in DNA: TGCGCCAGCAGCTTTCCCACAGGGGGCACAGATACGCAGTATTTT.

This clonotype was counted a few times. The chain uses TRBV5-4 and TRBJ2-5, with a possible D match to TRBD1 (7 bases). This CDR3 comprises 16 residues. The V end lost 2 bases, the J end lost 5 bases, and 19 bases lay between the germline ends. From germline, CDR1 is SGHNT and CDR2 YYREEE (reference sequence). CDR3 in DNA: TGTGCCAGCAGCTTCCGGACAGGCTATGGGAGGGAGACCCAGTACTTC. Its protein product is CASSFRTGYGRETQYF.

The sample holds one count of this clonotype. The V call is TRBV5-1, the J call TRBJ2-5; no clear D. Germline V gene sequence: CDR1 SGHRS, CDR2 YFSETQ. The CDR3 contains 13 residues. The V end lost 7 bases, the J end lost 1 base, and 11 bases lay between the germline ends. CDR3 coding DNA: TGCGCCAGCCGGGTGCAGCTCCAAGAGACCCAGTACTTC. Translation: CASRVQLQETQYF.

In its sample, this clonotype was seen many times. The genes are TRBV9 and TRBJ2-2; 11 positions agree with TRBD1. CDR1 and CDR2 from the germline V gene are SGDLS and YYNGEE. The length of the CDR3 is 15 residues. V dropped 2 bases and J dropped 5; count of bases not matched to a gene: 2. As DNA, the CDR3 is TGTGCCAGCAGCGTGCGGGACAGGGGGACCGGGGAGCTGTTTTTT. Protein product: CASSVRDRGTGELFF.

In its sample, this clonotype was seen a few times. This chain joins TRBV7-9 and TRBJ1-1, with D maybe TRBD1 (6 bases). The CDR3 is made up of 17 amino acids. From germline, CDR1 is SEHNR and CDR2 FQNEAQ (reference sequence). V lost 0 bases to trimming and J lost 0 bases, with 14 bases between them. This CDR3 is CASSLASRGAMNTEAFF. In nucleotides, the CDR3 is TGTGCCAGCAGCTTAGCTTCCCGGGGGGCAATGAACACTGAAGCTTTCTTT.

A few counts support this clonotype. This sequence joins TRBV11-2 and TRBJ2-1; TRBD2 matches at 8 bases. CDR3 length: 18 amino acids. Germline lookup yields CDR1 SGHAT and CDR2 FQNNGV. Trimming took 5 bases from V and 0 from J; bases not matched to a gene: 12. The CDR3 loop is CASSPRLAGRISYNEQFF. The CDR3 DNA follows: TGTGCCAGCAGCCCCCGGCTAGCGGGTCGTATCTCCTACAATGAGCAGTTCTTC.

This clonotype came up a few times. The rearrangement links TRBV14 to TRBJ2-5; TRBD1 aligns across 8 bases. V lost 3 bases, J lost 4 bases, and 10 bases stayed unmatched. CDR1 SGHDN and CDR2 FVKESK come from the germline V gene. The CDR3 has 16 residues. The CDR3 bases are TGTGCCAGCAGCCATCAGGGGGCGCCGCTTCGAGAGACCCAGTACTTC. Protein sequence: CASSHQGAPLRETQYF.

The chain has TRBV14 and TRBJ1-2, with D perhaps TRBD1 (6 bases). Trimming took off 0 bases at V and 11 bases at J, with 19 bases between the two ends. There are 15 residues in the CDR3. Germline CDR1 SGHDN, CDR2 FVKESK. The CDR3 DNA reads TGTGCCAGCAGCCAAGAGTTCATGGCAGTTCAGGGGTACACCTTC. Translation gives CASSQEFMAVQGYTF.

This chain uses TRBV11-2 with TRBJ2-1, with 7 bases fitting TRBD2. Trimming took 3 bases from V and 2 from J; bases not matched to a gene: 16. CDR3 size: 19 residues. Germline V gives CDR1 SGHAT, CDR2 FQNNGV. The CDR3 loop is CASSFGIRTSARAYNEQFF. The CDR3 DNA reads as TGTGCCAGCAGCTTTGGGATCCGTACTAGCGCCCGGGCCTACAATGAGCAGTTCTTC.

This chain uses TRBV10-2 with TRBJ2-3; no definite D call. V lost 2 bases, J lost 6 bases, and 3 bases lay in between. CDR3 size: 11 residues. The V gene's germline CDR1 is WSHSY and CDR2 SAAADI. The CDR3 region is CASSEADTQYF. The CDR3 DNA sequence: TGCGCCAGCAGTGAGGCCGATACGCAGTATTTT.

The CDR3 DNA sequence: TGTGCCAGCAGTTACTCCTCCGGGACCTACGAGCAGTACTTC. Translation: CASSYSSGTYEQYF. The genes are TRBV6-5 and TRBJ2-7, with D possibly being TRBD2 (5 bases). V was cut by 0 bases and J by 2 bases, with 8 bases left in between. The CDR3 consists of 14 residues. Germline assignment: CDR1 MNHEY and CDR2 SVGAGI.

This clonotype was seen a handful of times. The chain uses TRBV7-2 and TRBJ2-3, with 8 bases aligning to TRBD2. V lost 1 base, J lost 4 bases, and 4 bases stayed unmatched. The CDR3 runs to 15 residues. Germline V CDR1 and CDR2: SGHTA, FQGNSA. CDR3 sequence (DNA): TGTGCCAGCAGCTTAGGCGGGGGGATCCCAGATACGCAGTATTTT. It codes for CASSLGGGIPDTQYF. The variable domain in full, with the rest retrieved from reference TRBV7-2 and TRBJ2-3, is GAGVSQSPSNKVTEKGKDVELRCDPISGHTALYWYRQSLGQGLEFLIYFQGNSAPDKSGLPSDRFSAERTGGSVSTLTIQRTQQEDSAVYLCASSLGGGIPDTQYFGPGTRLTVL.

The genes are TRBV12-3 or TRBV12-4 and TRBJ1-6; D is unresolved. V was clipped by 7 bases and J by 6 bases, with 13 bases between them. This CDR3 region has 14 residues. The CDR3 region has the DNA TGTGCCAGCAAACGGGAGGGATTTAATTCACCCCTCCACTTT. Translating it yields CASKREGFNSPLHF.